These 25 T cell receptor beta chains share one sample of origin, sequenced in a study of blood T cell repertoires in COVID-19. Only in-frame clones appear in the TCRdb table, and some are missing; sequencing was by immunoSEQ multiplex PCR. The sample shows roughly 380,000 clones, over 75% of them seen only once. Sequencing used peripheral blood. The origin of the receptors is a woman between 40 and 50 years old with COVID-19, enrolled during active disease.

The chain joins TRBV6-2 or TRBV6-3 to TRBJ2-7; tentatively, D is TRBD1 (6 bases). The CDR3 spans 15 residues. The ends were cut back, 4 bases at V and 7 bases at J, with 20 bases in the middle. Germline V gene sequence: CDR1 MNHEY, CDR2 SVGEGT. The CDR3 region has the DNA TGTGCCAGCAGTTTACAGGGATCCTACCGAATAGAGCAGTACTTC. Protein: CASSLQGSYRIEQYF.

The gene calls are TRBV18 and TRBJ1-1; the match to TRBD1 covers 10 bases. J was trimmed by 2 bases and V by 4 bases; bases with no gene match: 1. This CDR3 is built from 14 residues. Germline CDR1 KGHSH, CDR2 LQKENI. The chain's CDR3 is CASSRTGGNTEAFF. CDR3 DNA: TGTGCCAGCTCACGGACAGGGGGAAACACTGAAGCTTTCTTT.

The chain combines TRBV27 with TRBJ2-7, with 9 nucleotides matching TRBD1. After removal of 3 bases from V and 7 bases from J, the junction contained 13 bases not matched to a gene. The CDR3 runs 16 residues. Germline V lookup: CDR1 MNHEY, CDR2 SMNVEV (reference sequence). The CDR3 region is CASSFGRQGVWGEQYF. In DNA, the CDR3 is TGTGCCAGCAGTTTCGGTCGACAGGGGGTGTGGGGTGAGCAGTACTTC.

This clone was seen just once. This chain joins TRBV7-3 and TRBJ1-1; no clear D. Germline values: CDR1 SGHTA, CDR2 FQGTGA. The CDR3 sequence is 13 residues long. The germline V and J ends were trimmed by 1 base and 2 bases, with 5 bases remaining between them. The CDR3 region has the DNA TGTGCCAGCAGCTTAATGCGTAACACTGAAGCTTTCTTT. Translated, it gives CASSLMRNTEAFF.

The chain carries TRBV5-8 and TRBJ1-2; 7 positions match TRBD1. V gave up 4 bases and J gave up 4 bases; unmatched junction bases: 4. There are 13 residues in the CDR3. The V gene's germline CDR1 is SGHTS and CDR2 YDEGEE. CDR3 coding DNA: TGTGCCAGCAGCAAGGGACAGCGCTATGGCTACACCTTC. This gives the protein CASSKGQRYGYTF.

CDR3 residues: CASSPHTGGAEAFF. The CDR3 DNA sequence: TGCGCCAGCAGCCCGCACACAGGGGGGGCTGAAGCTTTCTTT. The J gene is TRBJ1-1, the V gene TRBV5-1; TRBD1 aligns across 8 bases. This CDR3 contains 14 residues. V lost 4 bases and J lost 6; bases outside the gene matches: 8. CDR1 is SGHRS, CDR2 YFSETQ, per germline.

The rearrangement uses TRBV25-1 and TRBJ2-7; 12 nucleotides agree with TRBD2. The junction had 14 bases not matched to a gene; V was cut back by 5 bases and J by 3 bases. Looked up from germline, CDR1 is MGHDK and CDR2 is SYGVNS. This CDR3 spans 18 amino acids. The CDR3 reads CASSQSRRTSGVIYEQYF. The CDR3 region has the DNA TGTGCCAGCAGTCAATCGCGGCGGACTAGCGGGGTAATCTACGAGCAGTACTTC.

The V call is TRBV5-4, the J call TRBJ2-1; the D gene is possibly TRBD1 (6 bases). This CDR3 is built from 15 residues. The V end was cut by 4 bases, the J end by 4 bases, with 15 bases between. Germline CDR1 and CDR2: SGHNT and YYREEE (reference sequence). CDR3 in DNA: TGTGCCAGCAGCCACCGGGACACAACATACAATGAGCAGTTCTTC. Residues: CASSHRDTTYNEQFF.

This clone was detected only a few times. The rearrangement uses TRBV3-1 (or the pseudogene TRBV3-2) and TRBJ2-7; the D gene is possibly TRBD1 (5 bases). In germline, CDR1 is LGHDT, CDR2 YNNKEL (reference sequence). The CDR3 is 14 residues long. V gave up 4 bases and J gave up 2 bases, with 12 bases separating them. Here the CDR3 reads CASSLLSGTYEQYF. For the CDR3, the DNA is TGTGCCAGCAGCCTCTTGTCAGGGACCTACGAGCAGTACTTC.

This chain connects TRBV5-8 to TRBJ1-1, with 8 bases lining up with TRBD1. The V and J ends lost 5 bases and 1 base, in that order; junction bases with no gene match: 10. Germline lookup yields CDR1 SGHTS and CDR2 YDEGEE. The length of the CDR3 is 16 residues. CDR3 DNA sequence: TGTGCCAGCAGTCAAGGAAGACAGGGGACGAACACTGAAGCTTTCTTT. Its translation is CASSQGRQGTNTEAFF.

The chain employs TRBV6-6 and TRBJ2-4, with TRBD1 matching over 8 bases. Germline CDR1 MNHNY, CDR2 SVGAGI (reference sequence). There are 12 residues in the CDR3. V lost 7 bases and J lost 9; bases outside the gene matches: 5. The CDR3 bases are TGTGCCAGCAACTTTGACAGGGGCATTCAGTACTTC. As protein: CASNFDRGIQYF.

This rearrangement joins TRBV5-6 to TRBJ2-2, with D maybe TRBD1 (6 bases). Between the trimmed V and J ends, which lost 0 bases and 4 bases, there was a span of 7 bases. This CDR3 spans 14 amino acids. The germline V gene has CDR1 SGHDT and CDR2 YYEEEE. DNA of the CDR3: TGTGCCAGCAGCTTGGGGGGGCGCACCGGGGAGCTGTTTTTT. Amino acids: CASSLGGRTGELFF.

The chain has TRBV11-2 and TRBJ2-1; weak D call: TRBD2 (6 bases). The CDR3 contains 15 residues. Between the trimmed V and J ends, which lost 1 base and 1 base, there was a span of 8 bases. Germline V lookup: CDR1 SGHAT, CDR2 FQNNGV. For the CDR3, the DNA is TGTGCCAGCAGCTTAGTTGGGGGGTCCTACAATGAGCAGTTCTTC. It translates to CASSLVGGSYNEQFF.

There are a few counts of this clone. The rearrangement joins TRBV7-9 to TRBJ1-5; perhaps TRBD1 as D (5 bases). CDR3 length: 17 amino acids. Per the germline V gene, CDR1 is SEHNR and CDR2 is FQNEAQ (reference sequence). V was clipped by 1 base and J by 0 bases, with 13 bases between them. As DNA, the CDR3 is TGTGCCAGCAGCTTAGGGGCCGACAGATTTAGCAATCAGCCCCAGCATTTT. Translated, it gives CASSLGADRFSNQPQHF.

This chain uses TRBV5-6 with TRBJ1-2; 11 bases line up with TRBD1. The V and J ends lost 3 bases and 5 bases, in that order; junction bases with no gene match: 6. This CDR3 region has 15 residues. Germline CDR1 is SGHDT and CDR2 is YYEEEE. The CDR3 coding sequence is TGTGCCAGCAGCTCCGGACAGGGGGCAGGGTATGGCTACACCTTC. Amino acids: CASSSGQGAGYGYTF.

CDR3 DNA sequence: TGCGCCAGCAGTGGACAGGGGAACACTGAAGCTTTCTTT. Residues: CASSGQGNTEAFF. The chain recombines TRBV10-2 with TRBJ1-1, with TRBD1 identical over 7 bases. Germline CDR1 WSHSY, CDR2 SAAADI. This CDR3 is built from 13 residues. After removal of 4 bases from V and 1 base from J, the junction contained 0 bases not matched to a gene.

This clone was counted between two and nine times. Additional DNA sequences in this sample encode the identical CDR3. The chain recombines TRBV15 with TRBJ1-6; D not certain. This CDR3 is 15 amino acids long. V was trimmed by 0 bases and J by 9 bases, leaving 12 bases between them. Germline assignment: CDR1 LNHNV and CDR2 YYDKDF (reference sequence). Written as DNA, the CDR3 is TGTGCCACCAGCAGAGATGCGTTGGGGAGTTCACCCCTCCACTTT. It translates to CATSRDALGSSPLHF.

Here the CDR3 DNA reads TGTGCCAGCAGTACGGGCATGCGGGGCACTGAAGCTTTCTTT. It codes for CASSTGMRGTEAFF. The gene calls are TRBV9 and TRBJ1-1; D gene ambiguous. Trimming pared 5 bases from V and 4 bases from J, leaving 15 bases between. Germline V gene lookup returns CDR1 SGDLS and CDR2 YYNGEE. This CDR3 region has 14 residues. The full variable domain, in which reference TRBV9 and TRBJ1-1 provide the parts outside the CDR3, is DSGVTQTPKHLITATGQRVTLRCSPRSGDLSVYWYQQSLDQGLQFLIQYYNGEERAKGNILERFSAQQFPDLHSELNLSSLELGDSALYFCASSTGMRGTEAFFGQGTRLTVV.

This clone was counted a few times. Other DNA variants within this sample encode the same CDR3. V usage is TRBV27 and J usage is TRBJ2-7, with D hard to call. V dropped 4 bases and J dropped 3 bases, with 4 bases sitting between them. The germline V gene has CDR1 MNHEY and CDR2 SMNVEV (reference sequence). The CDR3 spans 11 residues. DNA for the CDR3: TGTGCCAGCAGTTCCCTCTACGAGCAGTACTTC. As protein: CASSSLYEQYF.

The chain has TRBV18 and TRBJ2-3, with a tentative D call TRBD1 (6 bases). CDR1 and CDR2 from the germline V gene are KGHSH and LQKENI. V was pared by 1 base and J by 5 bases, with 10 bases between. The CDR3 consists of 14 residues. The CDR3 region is CASSPLPQGDTQYF. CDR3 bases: TGTGCCAGCTCACCACTCCCACAGGGAGATACGCAGTATTTT.

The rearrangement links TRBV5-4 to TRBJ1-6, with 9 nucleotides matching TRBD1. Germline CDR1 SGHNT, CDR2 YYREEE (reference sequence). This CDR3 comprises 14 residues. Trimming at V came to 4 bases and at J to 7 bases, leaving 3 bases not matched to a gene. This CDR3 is CASSRTGVNSPLHF. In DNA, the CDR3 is TGTGCCAGCAGCCGGACAGGGGTAAATTCACCCCTCCACTTT.

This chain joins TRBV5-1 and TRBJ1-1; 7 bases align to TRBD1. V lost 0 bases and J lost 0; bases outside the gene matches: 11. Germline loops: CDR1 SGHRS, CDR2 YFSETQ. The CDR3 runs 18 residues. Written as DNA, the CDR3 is TGCGCCAGCAGCTTGGGCCCATTCGAGGGGGCGATGAACACTGAAGCTTTCTTT. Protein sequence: CASSLGPFEGAMNTEAFF.

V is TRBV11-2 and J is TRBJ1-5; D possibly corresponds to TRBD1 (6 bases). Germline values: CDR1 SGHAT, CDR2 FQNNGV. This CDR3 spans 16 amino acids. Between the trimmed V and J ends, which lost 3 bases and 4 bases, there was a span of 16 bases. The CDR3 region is CASSFGTTRGNQPQHF. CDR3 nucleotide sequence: TGTGCCAGCAGCTTCGGGACAACACGCGGGAATCAGCCCCAGCATTTT.

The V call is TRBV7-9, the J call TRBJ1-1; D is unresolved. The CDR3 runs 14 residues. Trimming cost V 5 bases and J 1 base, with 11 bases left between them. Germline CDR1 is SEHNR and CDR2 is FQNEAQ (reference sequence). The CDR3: CASSPPRSNTEAFF. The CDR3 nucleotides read TGTGCCAGCAGCCCCCCCAGATCGAACACTGAAGCTTTCTTT.

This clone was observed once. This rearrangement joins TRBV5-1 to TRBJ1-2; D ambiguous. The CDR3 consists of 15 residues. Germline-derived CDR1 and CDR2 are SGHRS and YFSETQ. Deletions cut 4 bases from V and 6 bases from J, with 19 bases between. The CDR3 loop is CASSPILRGEHGYTF. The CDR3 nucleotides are TGCGCCAGCAGCCCTATTCTACGCGGGGAGCATGGCTACACCTTC. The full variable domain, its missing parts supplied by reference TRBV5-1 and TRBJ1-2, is KAGVTQTPRYLIKTRGQQVTLSCSPISGHRSVSWYQQTPGQGLQFLFEYFSETQRNKGNFPGRFSGRQFSNSRSEMNVSTLELGDSALYLCASSPILRGEHGYTFGSGTRLTVV.